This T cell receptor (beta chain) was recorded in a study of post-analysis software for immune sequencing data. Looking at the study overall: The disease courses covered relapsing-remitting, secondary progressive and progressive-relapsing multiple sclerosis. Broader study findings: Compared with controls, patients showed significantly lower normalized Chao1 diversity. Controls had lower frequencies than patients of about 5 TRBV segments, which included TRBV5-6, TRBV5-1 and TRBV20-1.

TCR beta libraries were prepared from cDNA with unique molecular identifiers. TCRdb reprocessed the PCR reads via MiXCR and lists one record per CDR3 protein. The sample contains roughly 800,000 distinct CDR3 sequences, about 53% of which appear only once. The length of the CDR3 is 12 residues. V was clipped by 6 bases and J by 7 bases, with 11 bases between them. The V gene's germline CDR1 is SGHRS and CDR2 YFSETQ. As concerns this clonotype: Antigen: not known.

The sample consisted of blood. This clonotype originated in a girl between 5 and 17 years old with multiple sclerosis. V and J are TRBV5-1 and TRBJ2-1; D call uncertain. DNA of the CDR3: TGCGCCAGCACCCCGGAGTCAAATGAGCAGTTCTTC. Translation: CASTPESNEQFF. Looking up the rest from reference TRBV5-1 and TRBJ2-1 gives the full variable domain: KAGVTQTPRYLIKTRGQQVTLSCSPISGHRSVSWYQQTPGQGLQFLFEYFSETQRNKGNFPGRFSGRQFSNSRSEMNVSTLELGDSALYLCASTPESNEQFFGPGTRLTVL.